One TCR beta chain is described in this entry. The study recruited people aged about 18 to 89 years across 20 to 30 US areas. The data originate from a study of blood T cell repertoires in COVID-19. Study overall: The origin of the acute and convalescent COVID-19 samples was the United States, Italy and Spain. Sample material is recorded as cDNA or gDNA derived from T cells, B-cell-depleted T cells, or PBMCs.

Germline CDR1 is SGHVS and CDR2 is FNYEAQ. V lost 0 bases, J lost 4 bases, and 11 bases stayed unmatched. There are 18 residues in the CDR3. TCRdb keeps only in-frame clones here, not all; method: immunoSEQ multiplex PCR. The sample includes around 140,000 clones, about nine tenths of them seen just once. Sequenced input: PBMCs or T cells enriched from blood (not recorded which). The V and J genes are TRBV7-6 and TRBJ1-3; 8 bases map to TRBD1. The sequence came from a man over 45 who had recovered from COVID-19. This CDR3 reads CASSLALAGGSAGNTIYF. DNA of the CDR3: TGTGCCAGCAGCTTAGCCCTCGCAGGGGGCAGTGCGGGAAACACCATATATTTT.